These 14 T cell receptor beta chains came from one sample sequenced in a study of post-analysis software for immune sequencing data. The study, taken as a whole, reports: Five or six TRBV segments, TRBV5-6, TRBV5-1 and TRBV20-1 among them, were found more frequent in patients than controls.

Researchers reported that TCR beta cDNA libraries carried unique molecular identifiers. TCRdb processed the PCR reads anew with MiXCR; each CDR3 protein has one entry. The table records roughly 700,000 distinct CDR3 sequences, 30% of them present only once. These receptors lack a known antigen. The sequencing input was blood. The receptors derive from a girl between 10 and 17 years old with multiple sclerosis.

V and J are TRBV7-9 and TRBJ2-7; D is possibly TRBD1 (6 bases). The J call may be mistaken, given a closer DNA end match to TRBJ2-5. The CDR3 loop spans 14 amino acids. Germline CDR1 is SEHNR and CDR2 is FQNEAQ (reference sequence). CDR3 sequence (DNA): TGTGCCAGCAGCTTGTCAGGGGCCACCCAGACCCAGTACTTC. It yields the protein CASSLSGATQTQYF.

CDR3 amino acids: CSAIGSTSGGGMGETQYF. The DNA for the CDR3 is TGCAGTGCCATAGGATCGACTAGCGGGGGGGGTATGGGCGAGACCCAGTACTTC. The chain links TRBV20-1 to TRBJ2-5; TRBD2 aligns across 14 bases. The CDR3 loop spans 18 amino acids. V trimming: 6 bases; J trimming: 5 bases; junction bases outside the gene matches: 17. Germline V gene sequence: CDR1 DFQATT, CDR2 SNEGSKA (reference sequence).

This clonotype was counted a few times. The chain combines TRBV12-3 or TRBV12-4 with TRBJ2-3; 11 bases are a match to TRBD2. There are 17 residues in the CDR3. V shed 4 bases and J 5 bases; nucleotides not matched to a gene: 11. CDR3 sequence: CASSSSSGGRLRDTQYF. The CDR3 DNA follows: TGTGCCAGCAGTTCCTCTAGCGGGGGGCGGTTGAGAGATACGCAGTATTTT.

The V and J genes are TRBV7-2 and TRBJ2-5; possible D gene TRBD2, 5 bases. V lost 4 bases to trimming and J lost 11 bases, with 20 bases between them. From germline, CDR1 is SGHTA and CDR2 FQGNSA. The length of the CDR3 is 14 residues. DNA for the CDR3: TGTGCCAGCAGCTCCGCGCCAGGAGACTATGAGCAGTACTTC. As protein: CASSSAPGDYEQYF.

The genes are TRBV5-1 and TRBJ2-6, with D perhaps given as TRBD1 or TRBD2 (5 bases each). V was shortened by 2 bases and J by 6 bases, with 21 bases between the two germline ends. Germline V gene data show CDR1 as SGHRS and CDR2 as YFSETQ. CDR3 length: 18 amino acids. CDR3 region: CASSFRGDLPVPANVLTF. The CDR3 bases are TGCGCCAGCAGCTTCCGAGGGGATCTCCCTGTACCGGCCAACGTCCTGACTTTC.

This clonotype was found a few times. The CDR3 bases are TGTGCCGGTTGCGCCGAGACAGTCTATGGCTACACCTTC. As protein: CAGCAETVYGYTF. The V gene is TRBV28, the J gene TRBJ1-2; TRBD1 is a possible D gene (5 bases). CDR3 length equals 13 residues. Trimming took off 11 bases at V and 4 bases at J, with 17 bases between the two ends. The germline V gene encodes CDR1 MDHEN and CDR2 SYDVKM.

This clonotype was detected a few times. The chain couples TRBV7-2 to TRBJ2-3; 12 bases map to TRBD2. This CDR3 has 16 residues. Germline-derived CDR1 and CDR2 are SGHTA and FQGNSA. J gave up 6 bases and V 2 bases, and 6 bases lay outside the gene matches. The DNA of the CDR3 is TGTGCCAGCAGCTTACGACTAGCGGGAGTTCCGGATACGCAGTATTTT. Amino acid sequence: CASSLRLAGVPDTQYF. Variable domain in full (rest from reference TRBV7-2 and TRBJ2-3): GAGVSQSPSNKVTEKGKDVELRCDPISGHTALYWYRQSLGQGLEFLIYFQGNSAPDKSGLPSDRFSAERTGGSVSTLTIQRTQQEDSAVYLCASSLRLAGVPDTQYFGPGTRLTVL.

This clonotype was recorded at least ten times. The chain joins TRBV20-1 to TRBJ2-3; D is possibly TRBD1 or TRBD2 (8 bases each). V lost 6 bases, J lost 7 bases, and 23 bases lay in between. This CDR3 region has 15 residues. Germline V gene data show CDR1 as DFQATT and CDR2 as SNEGSKA (reference sequence). Here the CDR3 DNA reads TGCAGTGCCACAGGGGGTAGCGGGAACGAGTATACGCAGTATTTT. This gives the protein CSATGGSGNEYTQYF.

The chain carries TRBV9 and TRBJ2-1; D might be TRBD2 (6 bases). The germline V gene has CDR1 SGDLS and CDR2 YYNGEE. Trimming shortened V by 0 bases and J by 4 bases, and 11 bases separated the two germline ends. This CDR3 has 15 residues. The chain's CDR3 is CASSVDGSRYNEQFF. As DNA, the CDR3 is TGTGCCAGCAGCGTAGACGGGAGTAGGTACAATGAGCAGTTCTTC. Using reference TRBV9 and TRBJ2-1 for the parts outside the CDR3, the full variable domain is DSGVTQTPKHLITATGQRVTLRCSPRSGDLSVYWYQQSLDQGLQFLIQYYNGEERAKGNILERFSAQQFPDLHSELNLSSLELGDSALYFCASSVDGSRYNEQFFGPGTRLTVL.

This clonotype was recorded a few times. The gene calls are TRBV10-3 and TRBJ2-3; 11 bases agree with TRBD2. From germline, CDR1 is ENHRY and CDR2 SYGVKD. The CDR3 has 15 amino acids. V lost 8 bases to trimming and J lost 0 bases; unmatched junction nucleotides: 4. CDR3 sequence reads: CAIGGLAVSTDTQYF. DNA for the CDR3: TGTGCCATCGGGGGACTAGCGGTTAGCACAGATACGCAGTATTTT.

CDR3: CSASEQEPQPQHF. CDR3 bases: TGCAGTGCTAGCGAGCAGGAACCTCAGCCCCAGCATTTT. The genes are TRBV20-1 and TRBJ1-5; no firm D call. Germline CDR1 reads DFQATT; CDR2 reads SNEGSKA (reference sequence). V was pared by 3 bases and J by 6 bases, with 12 bases between. The CDR3 consists of 13 residues.

In regard to this clonotype: This may be a read error: a much more frequent sequence differs by one nucleotide. The V and J genes are TRBV5-1 and TRBJ2-1; 10 nucleotides align to TRBD2. The CDR3 totals 15 residues. Germline CDR1 reads SGHRS; CDR2 reads YFSETQ. DNA of the CDR3: TGCGCCAGCAGCGGAGGACTAGCGGACTACAATGGGCAGTTCTTC. Protein: CASSGGLADYNGQFF.

CDR3 loop: CASSSVGGKETQYF. CDR3 coding DNA: TGTGCCAGCAGTTCGGTAGGTGGGAAAGAGACCCAGTACTTC. V is TRBV12-3 or TRBV12-4 and J is TRBJ2-5; D is unresolved. Trimming shortened V by 4 bases and J by 3 bases, and 12 bases separated the two germline ends. CDR3 length: 14 residues.

The table lists this clonotype with a few counts. The rearrangement uses TRBV24-1 and TRBJ2-3; the D gene is possibly TRBD2 (6 bases). The CDR3 extends over 17 amino acids. Germline CDR1 reads KGHDR; CDR2 reads SFDVKD. V gave up 5 bases and J gave up 2 bases, with 19 bases separating them. The CDR3 loop is CATSGLSGLPHTDTQYF. For the CDR3, the DNA is TGTGCCACCAGTGGTCTGTCGGGACTCCCGCACACAGATACGCAGTATTTT.